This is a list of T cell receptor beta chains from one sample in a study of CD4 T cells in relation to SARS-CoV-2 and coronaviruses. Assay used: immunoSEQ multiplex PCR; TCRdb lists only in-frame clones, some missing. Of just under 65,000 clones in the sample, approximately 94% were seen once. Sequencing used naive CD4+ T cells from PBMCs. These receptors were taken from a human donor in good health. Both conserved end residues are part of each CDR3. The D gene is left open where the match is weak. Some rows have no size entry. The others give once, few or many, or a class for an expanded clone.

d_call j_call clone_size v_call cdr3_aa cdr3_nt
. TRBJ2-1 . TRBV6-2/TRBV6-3 CASSKSNNEQFF TGTGCCAGCAGTAAAAGTAACAATGAGCAGTTCTTC
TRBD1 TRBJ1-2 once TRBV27 CASSPRTGYYGYTF TGTGCCAGCAGTCCTCGGACAGGGTACTATGGCTACACCTTC
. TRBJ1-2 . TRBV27 CASSLSTAQNYGYTF TGTGCCAGCAGTTTATCTACGGCTCAGAACTATGGCTACACCTTC
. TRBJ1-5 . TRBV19 CASSPTAGAYNQPQHF TGTGCCAGTAGCCCGACGGCAGGGGCCTACAATCAGCCCCAGCATTTT
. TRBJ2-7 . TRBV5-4 CATQGHWGEQYF TGTGCCACCCAGGGTCACTGGGGCGAGCAGTACTTC
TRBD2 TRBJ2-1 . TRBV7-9 CASSLLAGVHNEQFF TGTGCCAGCAGCTTACTAGCGGGAGTACACAATGAGCAGTTCTTC
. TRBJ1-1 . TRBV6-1 CASSERRRTLMNTEAFF TGTGCCAGCAGTGAAAGGAGGAGGACACTTATGAACACTGAAGCTTTCTTT
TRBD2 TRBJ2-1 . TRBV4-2 CASSQDSSGRARSSYNEQFF TGTGCCAGCAGCCAAGATTCTAGCGGGAGGGCCCGGAGCTCCTACAATGAGCAGTTCTTC
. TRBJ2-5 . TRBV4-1 CASSPLGRERGETQYF TGCGCCAGCAGCCCACTGGGACGGGAGAGGGGAGAGACCCAGTACTTC
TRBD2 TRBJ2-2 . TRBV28 CASLTGGAGELFF TGTGCCAGCCTCACCGGGGGGGCCGGGGAGCTGTTTTTT
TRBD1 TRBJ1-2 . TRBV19 CASSVDPRGHGGYTF TGTGCCAGTAGTGTCGACCCCAGGGGGCATGGTGGCTACACCTTC
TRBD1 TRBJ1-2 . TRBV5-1 CASSSTGRNYGYTF TGCGCCAGCAGCTCGACAGGGAGGAACTATGGCTACACCTTC
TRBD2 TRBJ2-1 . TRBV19 CASRLAGGNEQFF TGTGCCAGTAGGCTAGCGGGGGGCAATGAGCAGTTCTTC
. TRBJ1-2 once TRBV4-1 CASSAYRDPRGGYTF TGCGCCAGCAGCGCCTACCGGGACCCTAGGGGTGGCTACACCTTC
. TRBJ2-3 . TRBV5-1 CASSLYGSRTDTQYF TGCGCCAGCAGCCTGTACGGGTCCCGCACAGATACGCAGTATTTT
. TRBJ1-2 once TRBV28 CASSLGSNYGYTF TGTGCCAGCAGTTTAGGATCTAACTATGGCTACACCTTC
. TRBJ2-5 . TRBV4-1 CASSQGLSIETQYF TGCGCCAGCAGCCAAGGACTCTCAATCGAGACCCAGTACTTC
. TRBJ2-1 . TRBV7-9 CASSFSRGGGNEQFF TGTGCCAGCAGCTTTTCCCGAGGAGGGGGCAATGAGCAGTTCTTC
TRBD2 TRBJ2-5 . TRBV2 CASSNNGLAGARETQYF TGTGCCAGCAGTAATAATGGACTAGCGGGAGCTAGGGAGACCCAGTACTTC
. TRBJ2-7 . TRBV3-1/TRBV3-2 CASRGRTAERQYF TGTGCCAGCAGGGGGAGGACCGCCGAGAGGCAGTACTTC
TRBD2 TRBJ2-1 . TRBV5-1 CASSLGGLAGGISYNEQFF TGCGCCAGCAGCTTGGGGGGACTAGCGGGAGGAATCTCCTACAATGAGCAGTTCTTC
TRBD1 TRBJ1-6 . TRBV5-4 CASSLAGTGTSPLHF TGTGCCAGCAGCTTGGCGGGGACAGGGACTTCACCCCTCCACTTT
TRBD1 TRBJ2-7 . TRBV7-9 CASSLNRQGDYEQYF TGTGCCAGCAGCTTAAATAGACAGGGGGATTACGAGCAGTACTTC
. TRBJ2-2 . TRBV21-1 CASSKEPGGLTGELFF TGTGCCAGCAGCAAAGAACCGGGAGGGCTCACCGGGGAGCTGTTTTTT
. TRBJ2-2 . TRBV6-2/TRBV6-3 CASSQVGIGLYTGELFF TGTGCCAGCAGTCAAGTGGGGATTGGTCTGTACACCGGGGAGCTGTTTTTT
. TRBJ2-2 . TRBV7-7 CASSLSGSNTGELFF TGTGCCAGCAGCTTGTCAGGGTCGAACACCGGGGAGCTGTTTTTT
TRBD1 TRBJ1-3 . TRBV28 CASSLPGTGRSGNTIYF TGTGCCAGCAGCCTACCCGGGACAGGGAGGTCTGGAAACACCATATATTTT
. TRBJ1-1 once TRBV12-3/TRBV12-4 CASSPGFTEAFF TGTGCCAGCAGTCCTGGATTCACTGAAGCTTTCTTT
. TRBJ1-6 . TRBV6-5 CASSYSVSSYNSPLHF TGTGCCAGCAGTTACAGCGTGAGCTCCTATAATTCACCCCTCCACTTT
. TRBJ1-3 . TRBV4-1 CASSQDPGLSGNTIYF TGCGCCAGCAGCCAAGATCCCGGGCTCTCTGGAAACACCATATATTTT
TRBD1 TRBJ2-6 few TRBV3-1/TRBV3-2 CASSQRQGSGANVLTF TGTGCCAGCAGCCAGAGACAGGGCTCTGGGGCCAACGTCCTGACTTTC